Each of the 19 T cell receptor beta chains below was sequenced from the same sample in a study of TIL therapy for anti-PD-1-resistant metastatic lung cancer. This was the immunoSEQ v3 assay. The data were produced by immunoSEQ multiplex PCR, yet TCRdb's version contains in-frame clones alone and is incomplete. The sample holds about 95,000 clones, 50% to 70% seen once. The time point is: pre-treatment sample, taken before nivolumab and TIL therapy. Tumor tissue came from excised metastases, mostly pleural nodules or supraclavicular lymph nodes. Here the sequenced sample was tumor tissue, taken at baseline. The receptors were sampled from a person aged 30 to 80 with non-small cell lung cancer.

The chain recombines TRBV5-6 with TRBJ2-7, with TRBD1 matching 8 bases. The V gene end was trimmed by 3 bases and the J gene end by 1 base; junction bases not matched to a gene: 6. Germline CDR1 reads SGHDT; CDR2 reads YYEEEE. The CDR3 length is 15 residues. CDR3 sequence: CASSSDRVGSYEQYF. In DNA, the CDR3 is TGTGCCAGCAGCTCGGACAGGGTTGGGTCCTACGAGCAGTACTTC.

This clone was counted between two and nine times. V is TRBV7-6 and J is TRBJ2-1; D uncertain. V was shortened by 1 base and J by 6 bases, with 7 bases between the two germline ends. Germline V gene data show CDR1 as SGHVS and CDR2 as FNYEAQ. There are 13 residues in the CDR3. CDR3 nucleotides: TGTGCCAGCAGCTTAGTGGGCATCAATGAGCAGTTCTTC. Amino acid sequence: CASSLVGINEQFF.

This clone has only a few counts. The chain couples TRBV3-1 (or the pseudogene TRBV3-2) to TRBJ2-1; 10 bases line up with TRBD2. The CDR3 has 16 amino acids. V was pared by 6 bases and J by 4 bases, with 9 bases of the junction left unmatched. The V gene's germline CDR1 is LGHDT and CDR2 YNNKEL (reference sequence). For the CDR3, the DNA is TGTGCCAGCAGACATGGAGCGGGGGGGCCTTACAATGAGCAGTTCTTC. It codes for CASRHGAGGPYNEQFF.

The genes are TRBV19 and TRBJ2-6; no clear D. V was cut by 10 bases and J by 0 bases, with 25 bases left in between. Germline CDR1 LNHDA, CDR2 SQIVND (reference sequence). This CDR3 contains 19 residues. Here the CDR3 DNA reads TGTGCCACTTCACCGGAACGACCCCTTCGACTCTCTGGGGCCAACGTCCTGACTTTC. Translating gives CATSPERPLRLSGANVLTF.

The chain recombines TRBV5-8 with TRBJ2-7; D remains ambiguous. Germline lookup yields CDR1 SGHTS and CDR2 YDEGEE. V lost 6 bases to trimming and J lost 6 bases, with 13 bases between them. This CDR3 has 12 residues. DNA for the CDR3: TGTGCCAGCACCAGAACCTGGTCCGAGCAGTACTTC. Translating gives CASTRTWSEQYF. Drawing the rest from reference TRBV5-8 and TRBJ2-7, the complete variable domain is EAGVTQSPTHLIKTRGQQATLRCSPISGHTSVYWYQQALGLGLQFLLWYDEGEERNRGNFPPRFSGRQFPNYSSELNVNALELEDSALYLCASTRTWSEQYFGPGTRLTVT.

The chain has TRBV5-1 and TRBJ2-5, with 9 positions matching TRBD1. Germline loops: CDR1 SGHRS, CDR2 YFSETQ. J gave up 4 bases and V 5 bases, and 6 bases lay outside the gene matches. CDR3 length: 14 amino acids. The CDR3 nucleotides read TGCGCCAGCAGTAAACAGGGGGCCTTAGAGACCCAGTACTTC. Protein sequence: CASSKQGALETQYF.

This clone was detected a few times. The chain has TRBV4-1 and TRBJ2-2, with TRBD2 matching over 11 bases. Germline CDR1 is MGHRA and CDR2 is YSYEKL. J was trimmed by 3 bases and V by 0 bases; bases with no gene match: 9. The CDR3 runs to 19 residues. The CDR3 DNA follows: TGCGCCAGCAGCCAAGATGAGGTAGCGGGAGGGCCGTACACCGGGGAGCTGTTTTTT. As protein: CASSQDEVAGGPYTGELFF.

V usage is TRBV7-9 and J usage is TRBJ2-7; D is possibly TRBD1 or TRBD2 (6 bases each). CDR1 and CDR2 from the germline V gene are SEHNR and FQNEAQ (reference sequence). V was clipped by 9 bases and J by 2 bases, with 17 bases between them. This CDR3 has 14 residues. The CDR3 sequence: CARAPLEGAYEQYF. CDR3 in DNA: TGTGCCAGGGCCCCTTTGGAGGGGGCCTACGAGCAGTACTTC.

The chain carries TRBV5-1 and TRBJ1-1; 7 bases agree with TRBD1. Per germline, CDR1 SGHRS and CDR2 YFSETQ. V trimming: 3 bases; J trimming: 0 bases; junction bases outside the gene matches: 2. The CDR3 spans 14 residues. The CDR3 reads CASSSGQVNTEAFF. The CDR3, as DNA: TGCGCCAGCAGCTCCGGACAGGTGAACACTGAAGCTTTCTTT.

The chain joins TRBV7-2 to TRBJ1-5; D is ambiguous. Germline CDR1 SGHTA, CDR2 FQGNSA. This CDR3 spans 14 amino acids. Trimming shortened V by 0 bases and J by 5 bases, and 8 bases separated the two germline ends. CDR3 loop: CASSLADSDQPQHF. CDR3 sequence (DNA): TGTGCCAGCAGCTTAGCTGATTCGGATCAGCCCCAGCATTTT.

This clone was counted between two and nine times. The CDR3: CASSLRVNPGQRKETQYF. For the CDR3, the DNA is TGTGCCAGCAGCTTAAGGGTAAACCCGGGACAGAGAAAAGAGACCCAGTACTTC. This sequence joins TRBV7-2 and TRBJ2-5; TRBD1 matches at 7 bases. Germline CDR1 and CDR2: SGHTA and FQGNSA. Unmatched junction bases numbered 15, after V lost 2 bases and J lost 3 bases. The CDR3 covers 18 residues.

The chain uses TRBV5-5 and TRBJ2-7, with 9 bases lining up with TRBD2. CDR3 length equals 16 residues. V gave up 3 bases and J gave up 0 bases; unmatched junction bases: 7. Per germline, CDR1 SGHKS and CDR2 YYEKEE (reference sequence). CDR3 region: CASSSAIAGASYEQYF. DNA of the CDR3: TGTGCCAGCAGCTCTGCTATAGCGGGGGCCTCCTACGAGCAGTACTTC.

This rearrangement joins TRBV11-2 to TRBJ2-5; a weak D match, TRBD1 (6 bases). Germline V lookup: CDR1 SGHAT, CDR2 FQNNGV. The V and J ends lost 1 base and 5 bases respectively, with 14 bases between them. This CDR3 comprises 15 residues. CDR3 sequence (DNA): TGTGCCAGCAGCTTAGCCCCAGGGGTCGGTGAGACCCAGTACTTC. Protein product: CASSLAPGVGETQYF.

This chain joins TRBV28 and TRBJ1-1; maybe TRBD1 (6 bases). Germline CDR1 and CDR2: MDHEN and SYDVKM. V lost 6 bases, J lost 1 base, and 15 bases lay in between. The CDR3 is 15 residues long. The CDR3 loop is CASSFPGVRNTEAFF. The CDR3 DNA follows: TGTGCCAGCAGCTTCCCAGGGGTTAGGAACACTGAAGCTTTCTTT.

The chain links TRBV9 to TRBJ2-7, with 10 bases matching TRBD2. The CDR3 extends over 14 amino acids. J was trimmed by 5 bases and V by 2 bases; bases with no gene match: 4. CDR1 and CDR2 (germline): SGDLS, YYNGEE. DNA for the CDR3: TGTGCCAGCAGCGTCGCCGGGACTAGCGACGAGCAGTACTTC. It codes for CASSVAGTSDEQYF.

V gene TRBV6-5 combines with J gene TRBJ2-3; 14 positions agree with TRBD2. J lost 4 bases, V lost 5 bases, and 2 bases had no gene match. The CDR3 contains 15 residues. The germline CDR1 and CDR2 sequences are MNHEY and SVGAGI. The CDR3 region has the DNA TGTGCCAGCAGTCGGACTAGCGGGAGGTCAGATACGCAGTATTTT. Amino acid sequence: CASSRTSGRSDTQYF.

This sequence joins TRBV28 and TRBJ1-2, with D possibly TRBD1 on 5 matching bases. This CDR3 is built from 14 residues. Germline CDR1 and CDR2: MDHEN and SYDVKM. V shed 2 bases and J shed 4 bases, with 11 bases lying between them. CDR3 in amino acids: CASSLVQGVYGYTF. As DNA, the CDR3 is TGTGCCAGCAGTTTAGTCCAGGGAGTCTATGGCTACACCTTC.

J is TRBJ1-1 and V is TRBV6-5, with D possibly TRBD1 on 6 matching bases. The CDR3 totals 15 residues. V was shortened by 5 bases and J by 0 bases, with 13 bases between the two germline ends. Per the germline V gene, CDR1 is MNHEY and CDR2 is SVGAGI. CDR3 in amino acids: CASSRGTSMNTEAFF. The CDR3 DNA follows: TGTGCCAGCAGTAGGGGGACATCCATGAACACTGAAGCTTTCTTT.

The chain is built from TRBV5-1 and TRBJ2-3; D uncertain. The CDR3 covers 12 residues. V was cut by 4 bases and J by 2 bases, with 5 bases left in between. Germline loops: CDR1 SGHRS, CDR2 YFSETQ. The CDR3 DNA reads TGCGCCAGCAGCCTTAACACAGATACGCAGTATTTT. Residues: CASSLNTDTQYF.